This TCR beta chain was captured by sequencing in a study of cytomegalovirus exposure and HLA in healthy donors. TCRdb's table, derived via immunoSEQ multiplex PCR, lists solely in-frame clones and lacks some. The top ten hold 3.5% to 5% of the sample, which has 120,000 to 150,000 clones, over 80% seen once. Trimming shortened V by 7 bases and J by 8 bases, and 23 bases separated the two germline ends. Germline-derived CDR1 and CDR2 are LNHDA and SQIVND (reference sequence). CDR3 size: 15 residues. To note about this clone: Its antigen remains unidentified.

General study results and limits: According to the study, 180 or so TCR beta chains were cytomegalovirus-associated. First-cohort TCR clusters were later found to tend to co-occur in the approximately 110 validation repertoires.

The donors were part of the validation cohort, which consisted of 120 subjects and was separate from the first cohort of hundreds of subjects. The chain is built from TRBV19 and TRBJ1-2, with unresolved D. Material: PBMCs. The sequence came from a man aged 18 to 29 in good health and CMV-seropositive. CDR3 sequence (DNA): TGTGCCAGTATGTCTGATAGTATAGCGAGTGGAGGCTACACCTTC. This codes for CASMSDSIASGGYTF.